This note documents a single TCR beta chain sequence. The data were taken from a study of T cell changes during pregnancy in multiple sclerosis. This CDR3 has 14 residues. Germline CDR1 is MGHRA and CDR2 is YSYEKL. The V end was cut by 6 bases, the J end by 6 bases, with 18 bases between. Sequencing was performed with immunoSEQ multiplex PCR; in TCRdb, only in-frame clones are kept and a portion is missing. The data hold 20,000 or so clones, with 86% observed a single time. The V call is TRBV4-1, the J call TRBJ2-7; the D gene is possibly TRBD1 (6 bases). This clonotype was sampled from a female donor in good health, enrolled as a control in a pregnancy study. Here the sequenced sample was CD8+ T cells from peripheral blood mononuclear cells, taken in the third trimester of pregnancy. The CDR3: CASSHGTWGSEQYF. The CDR3 DNA reads as TGCGCCAGCAGTCACGGGACATGGGGGTCCGAGCAGTACTTC.